What follows are 14 T cell receptor beta chains derived from one specimen sequenced in a study of post-analysis software for immune sequencing data. cDNA libraries of TCR beta carried unique molecular identifiers. TCRdb re-called the PCR reads through MiXCR, storing one row per CDR3 protein. The table includes some 700,000 distinct CDR3 sequences, 59% detected once. Findings and limits, study-wide: Comparison of patients with controls showed four or five TRBV segments more frequent in patients, TRBV5-6, TRBV5-1 and TRBV20-1 among them.

Their antigen targets remain unknown. The sample was blood. These receptors came from a girl aged 2 to 9 with multiple sclerosis.

The chain couples TRBV29-1 to TRBJ1-4, with TRBD1 as a possible D gene (6 bases). This CDR3 region has 9 residues. Germline assignment: CDR1 SQVTM and CDR2 ANQGSEA. Between the trimmed V and J ends, which lost 6 bases and 12 bases, there was a span of 8 bases. CDR3 residues: CSVTGQLFF. The CDR3 coding sequence is TGCAGCGTAACAGGGCAACTGTTTTTT.

The genes are TRBV11-3 and TRBJ1-1; maybe TRBD1 (5 bases). CDR1 is SGHNT, CDR2 YENEEA, per germline. V lost 5 bases and J lost 0, with 7 bases in between. The CDR3 is 13 amino acids. This CDR3 reads CASSGHLNTEAFF. As DNA, the CDR3 is TGTGCCAGCAGCGGACACCTGAACACTGAAGCTTTCTTT.

The gene calls are TRBV5-6 and TRBJ2-7; no clear D. The CDR3 has 15 amino acids. Germline loops: CDR1 SGHDT, CDR2 YYEEEE. Trimming pared 0 bases from V and 5 bases from J, leaving 15 bases between. CDR3 nucleotides: TGTGCCAGCAGCTTGGGACCGCGCGTAGCCAACGAGCAGTACTTC. It yields the protein CASSLGPRVANEQYF.

The chain employs TRBV2 and TRBJ1-2, with D unresolved. V was pared by 5 bases and J by 3 bases, with 13 bases between. Germline assignment: CDR1 SNHLY and CDR2 FYNNEI. The CDR3 runs 14 residues. The CDR3 loop reads CASSSATGYYGYTF. CDR3 sequence (DNA): TGTGCCAGCAGTTCGGCCACTGGGTACTATGGCTACACCTTC.

J is TRBJ2-2 and V is TRBV27; TRBD2 is a possible D gene (5 bases). The CDR3 has 14 residues. V was shortened by 4 bases and J by 6 bases, with 12 bases between the two germline ends. CDR1 is MNHEY, CDR2 SMNVEV, per germline (reference sequence). The CDR3 DNA reads TGTGCCAGCAGTTGGAGGATTGTGTCCGGGGAGCTGTTTTTT. This gives the protein CASSWRIVSGELFF.

Remarks on this clonotype: One end of the junction does not line up with germline, which may come from a read error. The chain combines TRBV7-2 with TRBJ1-2; possibly TRBD1 for D (6 bases). The V gene's germline CDR1 is SGHTA and CDR2 FQGNSA. The CDR3 has 18 amino acids. The CDR3 is CASSLRVRIRGHNYGYTF. CDR3 nucleotide sequence: TGTGCCAGCAGCCTCCGGGTTAGGATACGGGGACACAACTACGGCTACACCTTC.

There are a few counts of this clonotype. The chain carries TRBV11-2 and TRBJ2-1; either TRBD1 or TRBD2 may fit D (5 bases each). This CDR3 has 19 amino acids. Germline loops: CDR1 SGHAT, CDR2 FQNNGV. V shed 8 bases and J shed 0 bases, with 26 bases lying between them. As DNA, the CDR3 is TGTGCCAGCGGACAAAACTGGGACGGACAAGGTACCTCCTACAATGAGCAGTTCTTC. Protein sequence: CASGQNWDGQGTSYNEQFF.

The chain joins TRBV5-1 to TRBJ1-1, with D unclear. Germline CDR1 reads SGHRS; CDR2 reads YFSETQ. CDR3 length equals 12 residues. Between the trimmed V and J ends, which lost 7 bases and 1 base, there was a span of 8 bases. The chain's CDR3 is CASRGGNTEAFF. CDR3 nucleotide sequence: TGCGCCAGCCGCGGTGGGAACACTGAAGCTTTCTTT.

The chain joins TRBV7-8 to TRBJ2-7, with 7 bases fitting TRBD2. Trimming removed 4 bases from V and 2 bases from J; junction bases left unmatched: 5. Germline V gene lookup returns CDR1 SGHVS and CDR2 FQNEAQ. This CDR3 is 14 amino acids long. The CDR3 spells CASSSFREAYEQYF. CDR3 bases: TGTGCCAGCAGCTCATTTCGGGAGGCCTACGAGCAGTACTTC.

Points on this clonotype: One junction end does not reproduce the germline sequence, and a read error may be involved. In DNA form, the CDR3 reads TGTGCCAGCTCACTACGAGCGGGGAACACAGGTACGCAGTATTTT. It translates to CASSLRAGNTGTQYF. V and J are TRBV18 and TRBJ2-3, with 7 bases lining up with TRBD2. Germline V gene sequence: CDR1 KGHSH, CDR2 LQKENI. The CDR3 totals 15 residues.

This clonotype was picked up a small number of times. V and J are TRBV4-2 and TRBJ2-3, with TRBD1 identical over 9 bases. V lost 4 bases, J lost 11 bases, and 7 bases stayed unmatched. CDR1 and CDR2 (germline): LGHNA, YNFKEQ. The CDR3 extends over 13 amino acids. CDR3 loop: CASSPDRDREQYF. DNA of the CDR3: TGTGCCAGCAGCCCCGACCGGGACAGGGAGCAGTATTTT.

Only a few counts were recorded for this clonotype. The chain combines TRBV7-2 with TRBJ1-5; D gene unclear. Germline CDR1 reads SGHTA; CDR2 reads FQGNSA. Trimming pared 0 bases from V and 7 bases from J, leaving 7 bases between. The CDR3 totals 13 residues. CDR3 sequence (DNA): TGTGCCAGCAGCTTAGCCCCAAAACAGCCCCAGCATTTT. It specifies CASSLAPKQPQHF.

This clonotype was detected a few times. The rearrangement uses TRBV3-1 and TRBJ2-3; 10 nucleotides line up with TRBD2. Germline values: CDR1 LGHDT, CDR2 YNNKEL (reference sequence). The CDR3 consists of 14 residues. J was trimmed by 8 bases and V by 4 bases; bases with no gene match: 6. In DNA form, the CDR3 reads TGTGCCAGCAGCCCCAGGACTAGCGGTTTTACGCAGTATTTT. Translating it yields CASSPRTSGFTQYF.

This rearrangement joins TRBV7-9 to TRBJ1-4; TRBD1 matches at 7 bases. CDR1 is SEHNR and CDR2 is FQNEAQ in the germline V gene (reference sequence). The V and J ends lost 5 bases and 6 bases, in that order; junction bases with no gene match: 3. This CDR3 has 13 residues. The CDR3 DNA reads as TGTGCCAGCAGCCCTACAGGGGATGAAAAACTGTTTTTT. Translation: CASSPTGDEKLFF. Variable domain in full (rest from reference TRBV7-9 and TRBJ1-4): DTGVSQNPRHKITKRGQNVTFRCDPISEHNRLYWYRQTLGQGPEFLTYFQNEAQLEKSRLLSDRFSAERPKGSFSTLEIQRTEQGDSAMYLCASSPTGDEKLFFGSGTQLSVL.